This T cell receptor beta chain is from a study of blood T cell repertoires in COVID-19. Study at large: The study drew acute and convalescent COVID-19 samples from the United States, Italy and Spain. From T cells, B-cell-depleted T cells, or PBMCs came the material, which was cDNA or gDNA.

Note on this clone: At one end the junction does not follow the germline gene, possibly because of a read error.

In the authors' workflow: The assay estimated nucleated cells by amplifying reference gene primers. Assay: immunoSEQ multiplex PCR; the TCRdb copy retains only in-frame clones and omits some. V, J and clone size are those of that table, while D and trimming were read from the DNA. The table lists about 140,000 clones, over 65% of them singletons. The CDR3 loop spans 16 amino acids. From germline, CDR1 is SSHAT and CDR2 FNYEAQ (reference sequence). The sequencing input was peripheral blood. The sequence came from a woman of 80 years or more with active or convalescent COVID-19. The V and J genes are TRBV7-7 and TRBJ1-2, with 9 bases aligning to TRBD1. The CDR3 is CASSYSPGQGNYGYTF. In DNA form, the CDR3 reads TGTGCTAGCAGCTACTCCCCGGGACAGGGTAACTATGGCTACACCTTC.